The 32 T cell receptor beta chains below were found in one sample sequenced in a study of CD8+CD57+ T cells in acquired aplastic anemia (dated by TCRdb to about 2018). Flow cytometry had shown CD8+CD57+ cell expansion in the patients selected for sequencing. Sequencing used an Illumina HiSeq 2000. TCR beta VDJ combination and CDR3 sequence profiling used genomic DNA as the template. In TCRdb, the public reads were trimmed at Q25 with fastp and aligned with MiXCR, with productive beta chains retained. Rows with a matching CDR3 protein are joined into one entry that keeps the most common DNA and genes. The sample records about 180,000 distinct CDR3 sequences, approximately 48% of which are singletons. The ten largest clones add up to 1.8% of the sample. Specimen: sorted CD4+, CD8+, or CD8+CD57+ T cells (not recorded which) from PBMCs. The source of these receptors is a human donor with aplastic anemia.

The sample holds one count of this clonotype. A much larger clonotype is one base distant, so this may be a read error. The chain employs TRBV4-2 and TRBJ2-4; 8 bases agree with TRBD1. Germline V gene data show CDR1 as LGHNA and CDR2 as YNFKEQ. This CDR3 region has 15 residues. V lost 4 bases, J lost 2 bases, and 4 bases stayed unmatched. The CDR3 is CASSRGQGTKNIQYF. The CDR3 bases are TGTGCCAGCAGCCGAGGACAGGGTACCAAAAACATTCAGTACTTC.

The table lists this clonotype with a few counts. V is TRBV10-3 and J is TRBJ2-7; TRBD1 matches 8 bases. Germline V gives CDR1 ENHRY, CDR2 SYGVKD. The CDR3 has 14 residues. J gave up 1 base and V 6 bases, and 5 bases lay outside the gene matches. The DNA of the CDR3 is TGTGCCATCAGAAGGACAGGGAGATCCTACGAGCAGTACTTC. Translation gives CAIRRTGRSYEQYF.

The sample holds many counts of this clonotype. The chain is built from TRBV7-9 and TRBJ1-2; weak D call: TRBD1 (5 bases). The V gene's germline CDR1 is SEHNR and CDR2 FQNEAQ (reference sequence). With 7 bases removed from V and 6 bases from J, the gap between germline ends came to 15 bases. This CDR3 is built from 13 residues. As DNA, the CDR3 is TGTGCCAGCACCTCGACAGAGACGGATGGCTACACCTTC. It specifies CASTSTETDGYTF.

In this sample, this clonotype turned up many times. This chain joins TRBV6-1 and TRBJ1-5, with D perhaps TRBD1 (5 bases). Germline CDR1 is MNHNS and CDR2 is SASEGT. The CDR3 has 13 residues. The germline V and J ends were trimmed by 6 bases and 7 bases, with 13 bases remaining between them. The CDR3 DNA sequence: TGTGCCAGCAGCTCAGGGTTCGGCCAGCCCCAGCATTTT. Its translation: CASSSGFGQPQHF.

This clonotype was observed many times. This chain links TRBV5-4 with TRBJ2-1, with 9 bases fitting TRBD1. CDR3 length: 15 residues. The V gene end was trimmed by 4 bases and the J gene end by 4 bases; junction bases not matched to a gene: 6. Germline V CDR1 and CDR2: SGHNT, YYREEE (reference sequence). The CDR3 loop reads CASSPGQGAYNEQFF. The CDR3 DNA reads TGTGCCAGCAGCCCGGGACAGGGAGCATACAATGAGCAGTTCTTC. Filled out from reference TRBV5-4 and TRBJ2-1, the complete variable domain reads ETGVTQSPTHLIKTRGQQVTLRCSSQSGHNTVSWYQQALGQGPQFIFQYYREEENGRGNFPPRFSGLQFPNYSSELNVNALELDDSALYLCASSPGQGAYNEQFFGPGTRLTVL.

The V call is TRBV20-1, the J call TRBJ2-1; 8 nucleotides line up with TRBD2. Unmatched junction bases numbered 5, after V lost 2 bases and J lost 5 bases. In germline, CDR1 is DFQATT, CDR2 SNEGSKA (reference sequence). The CDR3 extends over 14 amino acids. CDR3 in amino acids: CSARRLAGNNEQFF. The CDR3 bases are TGCAGTGCTAGAAGGCTAGCGGGTAACAATGAGCAGTTCTTC.

In this sample, this clonotype turned up many times. The gene calls are TRBV19 and TRBJ2-5; D is unresolved. This CDR3 contains 14 residues. Germline V CDR1 and CDR2: LNHDA, SQIVND (reference sequence). V lost 6 bases, J lost 2 bases, and 13 bases lay in between. CDR3 sequence reads: CASRLSLGQETQYF. The CDR3 DNA reads as TGTGCCAGTAGACTCTCCTTAGGGCAAGAGACCCAGTACTTC.

The rearrangement links TRBV2 to TRBJ1-5; the D is unclear. The CDR3 loop spans 15 amino acids. Trimming took off 3 bases at V and 0 bases at J, with 9 bases between the two ends. Germline-derived CDR1 and CDR2 are SNHLY and FYNNEI. The CDR3 DNA follows: TGTGCCAGCAGTGAGGGGAGCTATAGCAATCAGCCCCAGCATTTT. This codes for CASSEGSYSNQPQHF.

The chain uses TRBV5-1 and TRBJ2-1; 8 nucleotides match TRBD2. The CDR3 runs 14 residues. Germline CDR1 SGHRS, CDR2 YFSETQ. V trimming: 7 bases; J trimming: 7 bases; junction bases outside the gene matches: 10. CDR3 DNA: TGCGCCAGCGAAGACGGAGGACTAGCAAATGAGCAGTTCTTC. It specifies CASEDGGLANEQFF.

The chain is built from TRBV5-1 and TRBJ2-3, with TRBD1 matching over 8 bases. This CDR3 has 15 residues. V shed 7 bases, J shed 6 bases, and the junction held 13 bases outside the gene matches. Germline V gene lookup returns CDR1 SGHRS and CDR2 YFSETQ. The CDR3 nucleotides are TGCGCCAGCCAGGGACCGGCAGGGGGCTTGGATACGCAGTATTTT. Translating gives CASQGPAGGLDTQYF. Based on the CDR3 plus reference TRBV5-1 and TRBJ2-3, the full variable domain is KAGVTQTPRYLIKTRGQQVTLSCSPISGHRSVSWYQQTPGQGLQFLFEYFSETQRNKGNFPGRFSGRQFSNSRSEMNVSTLELGDSALYLCASQGPAGGLDTQYFGPGTRLTVL.

This clonotype has just one count. The rearrangement links TRBV29-1 to TRBJ1-2; D uncertain. The CDR3 loop spans 14 amino acids. Germline CDR1 and CDR2: SQVTM and ANQGSEA. With 0 bases removed from V and 8 bases from J, the gap between germline ends came to 16 bases. DNA for the CDR3: TGCAGCGTTGAAGAAACCGACAAGAGAGAGGGCTACACCTTC. Translated, it gives CSVEETDKREGYTF.

CDR3 DNA: TGTGCCAGCAGTCCCTTTTCGACGGTGGAGTGGGGCTACACCTTC. This translates into CASSPFSTVEWGYTF. The chain combines TRBV2 with TRBJ1-2; no firm D call. The CDR3 runs to 15 residues. Germline V gene lookup returns CDR1 SNHLY and CDR2 FYNNEI. V was clipped by 5 bases and J by 8 bases, with 21 bases between them.

The chain is built from TRBV2 and TRBJ1-5, with no clear D. Germline-derived CDR1 and CDR2 are SNHLY and FYNNEI. V was trimmed by 2 bases and J by 1 base, leaving 9 bases between them. The CDR3 contains 15 residues. In nucleotides, the CDR3 is TGTGCCAGCAGTGAATATTCGGGAAGCAATCAGCCCCAGCATTTT. Residues: CASSEYSGSNQPQHF.

This clonotype was counted many times. This chain connects TRBV9 to TRBJ2-2; maybe TRBD2 (5 bases). The V gene's germline CDR1 is SGDLS and CDR2 YYNGEE. V lost 4 bases and J lost 5, with 12 bases in between. The CDR3 covers 14 residues. For the CDR3, the DNA is TGTGCCAGCAGCCCGAGGGATGGGACCGGGGAGCTGTTTTTT. Its translation is CASSPRDGTGELFF.

The V call is TRBV15, the J call TRBJ2-6; tentative D call: TRBD1 (5 bases). The germline V gene encodes CDR1 LNHNV and CDR2 YYDKDF (reference sequence). V gave up 4 bases and J gave up 0 bases, with 13 bases separating them. The CDR3 runs to 17 residues. CDR3 protein: CATSTGRTLSGANVLTF. CDR3 DNA sequence: TGTGCCACCAGCACAGGGCGTACCCTCTCTGGGGCCAACGTCCTGACTTTC.

A word on this clonotype: Just one base apart from a much larger clone, this may be a read error. The chain joins TRBV11-2 to TRBJ2-7, with D possibly being TRBD1 (6 bases). CDR3 length: 16 residues. CDR1 and CDR2 (germline): SGHAT, FQNNGV. V lost 5 bases, J lost 5 bases, and 22 bases lay in between. CDR3 residues: CASSKGQHSGVNEQYF. Here the CDR3 DNA reads TGTGCCAGCAGCAAAGGACAGCATAGTGGGGTGAACGAGCAGTACTTC.

The rearrangement uses TRBV25-1 and TRBJ1-1; possibly TRBD1 for D (5 bases). The germline V gene encodes CDR1 MGHDK and CDR2 SYGVNS. CDR3 size: 15 residues. Between the trimmed V and J ends, which lost 1 base and 1 base, there was a span of 10 bases. The CDR3: CASSEFGTKNTEAFF. Written as DNA, the CDR3 is TGTGCCAGCAGTGAATTTGGGACCAAGAACACTGAAGCTTTCTTT.

The chain links TRBV15 to TRBJ1-1; 9 bases fit TRBD1. CDR1 LNHNV and CDR2 YYDKDF come from the germline V gene (reference sequence). The CDR3 length is 14 residues. Trimming at V came to 6 bases and at J to 1 base, leaving 3 bases not matched to a gene. The CDR3 region has the DNA TGTGCCACCAGTCGGGACAGGGAGAACACTGAAGCTTTCTTT. Encoded protein: CATSRDRENTEAFF.

This clonotype was seen many times. The rearrangement uses TRBV6-1 and TRBJ1-6; D ambiguous. The CDR3 covers 13 residues. Germline CDR1 MNHNS, CDR2 SASEGT. With 11 bases removed from V and 4 bases from J, the gap between germline ends came to 12 bases. The CDR3 spells CAAVRFYNSPLHF. The CDR3 region has the DNA TGTGCCGCCGTCCGGTTTTATAATTCACCCCTCCACTTT.

This chain links TRBV5-6 with TRBJ1-1; D possibly corresponds to TRBD1 (5 bases). CDR1 and CDR2 from the germline V gene are SGHDT and YYEEEE. This CDR3 has 17 amino acids. Trimming removed 3 bases at V and 0 bases at J, with 18 bases between. CDR3 in amino acids: CASSSGQKGHLNTEAFF. CDR3 nucleotides: TGTGCCAGCAGCTCCGGTCAAAAAGGACATCTGAACACTGAAGCTTTCTTT.

This clonotype was seen a handful of times. This rearrangement joins TRBV28 to TRBJ1-5; the D is unclear. CDR3 length: 15 residues. V was trimmed by 6 bases and J by 3 bases, leaving 15 bases between them. Germline CDR1 and CDR2: MDHEN and SYDVKM. For the CDR3, the DNA is TGTGCCAGCAGCCGCGCGACGGGGTCCAATCAGCCCCAGCATTTT. Its protein product is CASSRATGSNQPQHF.

This clonotype has at least ten counts. The chain has TRBV29-1 and TRBJ2-2; 10 bases fit TRBD2. The CDR3 loop spans 12 amino acids. Germline V gene lookup returns CDR1 SQVTM and CDR2 ANQGSEA. The CDR3 loop reads CGLAGVNGELFF. As DNA, the CDR3 is TGCGGTCTAGCGGGAGTGAACGGGGAGCTGTTTTTT.

The chain combines TRBV27 with TRBJ2-5, with a tentative D call TRBD2 (6 bases). The CDR3 length is 16 residues. Trimming stripped 0 bases from V and 4 bases from J, with 15 bases between. Germline V gene lookup returns CDR1 MNHEY and CDR2 SMNVEV (reference sequence). CDR3 in DNA: TGTGCCAGCAGTTTATCCGGCCCCATCGGGGGAGAGACCCAGTACTTC. Translation gives CASSLSGPIGGETQYF.

This clonotype was observed at least ten times. The chain employs TRBV6-1 and TRBJ1-2; possibly TRBD1 for D (6 bases). Germline V gives CDR1 MNHNS, CDR2 SASEGT. V lost 7 bases, J lost 3 bases, and 12 bases lay in between. This CDR3 is built from 13 residues. This CDR3 reads CASIGGPDYGYTF. The CDR3, as DNA: TGTGCCAGCATTGGGGGGCCGGACTATGGCTACACCTTC.

Turning to this clonotype: One end of the junction is discordant with germline, which a read error may explain. The rearrangement joins TRBV10-1 to TRBJ1-1, with D hard to call. Per germline, CDR1 WNHNN and CDR2 SYGVQD (reference sequence). The CDR3 has 15 residues. CDR3 coding DNA: TGTGCCAGCAGTGAAGCGGGGTTGGGATCCACTGAAGCTTTCTTT. It is translated as CASSEAGLGSTEAFF.

This clonotype was picked up many times. V and J are TRBV24-1 and TRBJ2-1; D gene unclear. CDR3 length: 16 residues. Germline V lookup: CDR1 KGHDR, CDR2 SFDVKD. Trimming took off 2 bases at V and 0 bases at J, with 10 bases between the two ends. CDR3 in DNA: TGTGCCACCAGTGATTCTGGATCGGGCTCCTACAATGAGCAGTTCTTC. Its protein is CATSDSGSGSYNEQFF.

This clonotype was recorded at least ten times. The genes are TRBV6-2 or TRBV6-3 and TRBJ2-7, with D unclear. Germline lookup yields CDR1 MNHEY and CDR2 SVGEGT. The CDR3 is 13 residues long. V lost 6 bases, J lost 2 bases, and 11 bases lay in between. In nucleotides, the CDR3 is TGTGCCAGCAGGAACACGGTGACCTACGAGCAGTACTTC. The encoded protein is CASRNTVTYEQYF.

This chain joins TRBV25-1 and TRBJ1-5; a weak D match, TRBD1 (5 bases). The V end lost 8 bases, the J end lost 0 bases, and 11 bases lay between the germline ends. CDR1 is MGHDK and CDR2 is SYGVNS in the germline V gene. The CDR3 totals 14 residues. The CDR3 DNA reads TGTGCCAGCCCTGGGACGGATAGCAATCAGCCCCAGCATTTT. Protein sequence: CASPGTDSNQPQHF.

The V call is TRBV19, the J call TRBJ2-6; 7 nucleotides agree with TRBD1. After removal of 7 bases from V and 0 bases from J, the junction contained 9 bases not matched to a gene. The CDR3 is 17 amino acids. The germline V gene encodes CDR1 LNHDA and CDR2 SQIVND (reference sequence). DNA for the CDR3: TGTGCCAGTAAGACCGGGACAGCCCACTCTGGGGCCAACGTCCTGACTTTC. Its protein product is CASKTGTAHSGANVLTF.

About this clonotype: Given a much more abundant clone one base away, this may be a read error. The chain links TRBV5-5 to TRBJ1-5; D might be TRBD1 (6 bases). Germline V gene data show CDR1 as SGHKS and CDR2 as YYEKEE (reference sequence). The CDR3 loop spans 15 amino acids. The CDR3 bases are TGTCCCAGCAGCGAGGGGGGCAGAACTTATCAGCCCCAGCATTTT. It translates to CPSSEGGRTYQPQHF. Drawing the rest from reference TRBV5-5 and TRBJ1-5, the complete variable domain is DAGVTQSPTHLIKTRGQQVTLRCSPISGHKSVSWYQQVLGQGPQFIFQYYEKEERGRGNFPDRFSARQFPNYSSELNVNALLLGDSALYLCPSSEGGRTYQPQHFGDGTRLSIL.

This clonotype was counted many times. CDR3 nucleotide sequence: TGCGCCAGCAGCCACCCCGGGACAGGGAATTCACCCCTCCACTTT. Translation: CASSHPGTGNSPLHF. The chain is built from TRBV4-3 and TRBJ1-6; the match to TRBD1 covers 9 bases. This CDR3 region has 15 residues. Germline V lookup: CDR1 LGHNA, CDR2 YSLEER. V was clipped by 3 bases and J by 7 bases; unmatched bases: 4.

There are many counts of this clonotype. V gene TRBV18 combines with J gene TRBJ2-7; 7 positions match TRBD1. This CDR3 is built from 13 residues. CDR1 and CDR2 from the germline V gene are KGHSH and LQKENI. J lost 0 bases, V lost 5 bases, and 1 base had no gene match. The CDR3 protein is CASSRDSSYEQYF. As DNA, the CDR3 is TGTGCCAGCTCAAGGGACAGCTCCTACGAGCAGTACTTC.